These 12 T cell receptor beta chains share one sample of origin, sequenced in a study of liver allograft versus peripheral blood T cells. Study at large: Recipients' peripheral blood supplied the T cell receptor repertoires against which those in transplanted livers were compared.

TCRdb independently ran MiXCR on the reads; one entry per CDR3 protein. The table has about 10,000 distinct CDR3 sequences, 20% seen once. The receptors come from a human patient who had a liver transplant. A share of the T cells may be of graft donor origin.

In its sample, this clonotype ranks as medium-sized (0.01 to 0.1%). V gene TRBV15 combines with J gene TRBJ2-3; the D gene is possibly TRBD2 (6 bases). V was shortened by 3 bases and J by 5 bases, with 15 bases between the two germline ends. The CDR3 runs to 15 residues. CDR1 is LNHNV, CDR2 YYDKDF, per germline (reference sequence). In DNA, the CDR3 is TGTGCCACCAGCAGGGGAGGCGGCGAGTTAGATACGCAGTATTTT. Encoded protein: CATSRGGGELDTQYF. Looking up the rest from reference TRBV15 and TRBJ2-3 gives the full variable domain: DAMVIQNPRYQVTQFGKPVTLSCSQTLNHNVMYWYQQKSSQAPKLLFHYYDKDFNNEADTPDNFQSRRPNTSFCFLDIRSPGLGDTAMYLCATSRGGGELDTQYFGPGTRLTVL.

CDR3 nucleotides: TGTGCCAGCAGTTTGTCAGGGAACACTGAAGCTTTCTTT. Residues: CASSLSGNTEAFF. The chain employs TRBV28 and TRBJ1-1; no clear D. The CDR3 totals 13 residues. Per the germline V gene, CDR1 is MDHEN and CDR2 is SYDVKM. The ends were cut back, 3 bases at V and 1 base at J, with 6 bases in the middle.

This clonotype is termed medium-sized (0.01 to 0.1%). The V and J genes are TRBV6-1 and TRBJ1-5; 7 positions agree with TRBD1. Germline CDR1 is MNHNS and CDR2 is SASEGT. V lost 5 bases, J lost 3 bases, and 7 bases stayed unmatched. The CDR3 has 15 residues. The CDR3 here is CASSSPGGVNQPQHF. The CDR3 DNA reads TGTGCCAGCAGTTCCCCAGGGGGGGTCAATCAGCCCCAGCATTTT.

As concerns this clonotype: Just one base apart from a much larger clone, this may be a read error. The rearrangement links TRBV7-2 to TRBJ2-5; D may be TRBD1 or TRBD2 (5 bases each). Trimming removed 5 bases from V and 4 bases from J, with 17 bases in between. CDR3 length: 15 residues. Germline-derived CDR1 and CDR2 are SGHTA and FQGNSA. In nucleotides, the CDR3 is TGTGCCAGCAGCACTCGGGACGGGTCACGAGAGACCCAGTACTTC. Protein: CASSTRDGSRETQYF. The whole variable domain, remainder taken from reference TRBV7-2 and TRBJ2-5, is GAGVSQSPSNKVTEKGKDVELRCDPISGHTALYWYRQSLGQGLEFLIYFQGNSAPDKSGLPSDRFSAERTGGSVSTLTIQRTQQEDSAVYLCASSTRDGSRETQYFGPGTRLLVL.

By share of the sample, this clonotype is medium-sized. The CDR3 loop is CASTELAPTSTGELFF. The CDR3 DNA sequence: TGTGCCAGCACCGAACTAGCGCCGACGAGTACCGGGGAGCTGTTTTTT. V and J are TRBV27 and TRBJ2-2; 7 nucleotides match TRBD2. V was pared by 7 bases and J by 5 bases, with 13 bases of the junction left unmatched. This CDR3 has 16 residues. Germline CDR1 and CDR2: MNHEY and SMNVEV (reference sequence).

This clonotype is deemed medium-sized. This chain links TRBV10-3 with TRBJ1-3, with D hard to call. V lost 3 bases, J lost 0 bases, and 12 bases lay in between. The CDR3 runs 16 residues. Germline CDR1 is ENHRY and CDR2 is SYGVKD. DNA for the CDR3: TGTGCCATCAGTGACCCTGACTCGGACTCTGGAAACACCATATATTTT. It specifies CAISDPDSDSGNTIYF.

The chain links TRBV6-5 to TRBJ1-6; tentative D call: TRBD1 (6 bases). The V end was cut by 4 bases, the J end by 7 bases, with 17 bases between. CDR3 length: 16 residues. Germline CDR1 and CDR2: MNHEY and SVGAGI. In DNA, the CDR3 is TGTGCCAGCAGTTCGCTGGGGGGGGCATTAAATTCACCCCTCCACTTT. Its protein product is CASSSLGGALNSPLHF.

This clonotype is medium-sized by share. The chain employs TRBV6-1 and TRBJ2-7; D is possibly TRBD1 (6 bases). The CDR3 totals 17 residues. Germline loops: CDR1 MNHNS, CDR2 SASEGT. V shed 2 bases and J shed 2 bases, with 19 bases lying between them. CDR3 in DNA: TGTGCCAGCAGTGAAAATCCCAGAGCGGACAGTACCTACGAGCAGTACTTC. It specifies CASSENPRADSTYEQYF.

This clonotype occurred a few times. The chain joins TRBV30 to TRBJ2-3, with D possibly TRBD2 on 5 matching bases. This CDR3 has 19 residues. The ends were cut back, 0 bases at V and 0 bases at J, with 22 bases in the middle. Germline V gene data show CDR1 as GTSNPN and CDR2 as SVGIG (reference sequence). The CDR3 nucleotides are TGTGCCTGGAGTGTAGGTGGCTTTCGGGGAGCTTCTAGCACAGATACGCAGTATTTT. It translates to CAWSVGGFRGASSTDTQYF.

For the CDR3, the DNA is TGTGCCTGGAATTCGGGGACAGGGGAATATGGCTACACCTTC. As protein: CAWNSGTGEYGYTF. J is TRBJ1-2 and V is TRBV30; 10 bases line up with TRBD1. Trimming removed 4 bases from V and 5 bases from J; junction bases left unmatched: 7. The CDR3 is 14 amino acids. Germline assignment: CDR1 GTSNPN and CDR2 SVGIG (reference sequence).

The chain combines TRBV6-1 with TRBJ2-7; D perhaps matches TRBD2 (5 bases). V dropped 6 bases and J dropped 6 bases, with 9 bases sitting between them. This CDR3 is 11 amino acids long. Looked up from germline, CDR1 is MNHNS and CDR2 is SASEGT. The CDR3 is CASRGGAEQYF. In nucleotides, the CDR3 is TGTGCCAGCAGAGGAGGAGCCGAGCAGTACTTC.

By frequency in the sample, this clonotype is medium-sized. In nucleotides, the CDR3 is TGTGCCAGCAGTGATAGACCCGAGGTCGAGGGCTACACCTTC. Translation gives CASSDRPEVEGYTF. The chain uses TRBV28 and TRBJ1-2; the D is unclear. The V end lost 5 bases, the J end lost 8 bases, and 18 bases lay between the germline ends. CDR3 size: 14 residues. From germline, CDR1 is MDHEN and CDR2 SYDVKM.